This TCR beta chain was observed in a study of T cell repertoires in cytomegalovirus infection. Across the whole study: It can be stated that public TCR beta signatures indicated CMV infection as well as a matching HLA type.

TCRdb used MiXCR to reprocess the reads, holding one entry per CDR3 protein. The table records roughly 68,000 distinct CDR3 sequences, 20% of them present only once. Remarks on this clonotype: Its antigen is still unknown.

CDR1 is MNHEY, CDR2 SMNVEV, per germline (reference sequence). The CDR3 has 15 residues. Trimming took 0 bases from V and 2 from J, leaving 8 bases between them. This TCR came from a human donor in good health (CMV status not recorded). Some clones in this sample may be carry-over from other donors' samples. Sequencing was performed on CD8+ T cells from cultured PBMCs, taken from culture after CMV antigen stimulation. The V and J genes are TRBV27 and TRBJ2-1; D unclear. The CDR3 here is CASSLSQVPYNEQFF. The CDR3 coding sequence is TGTGCCAGCAGTTTATCGCAGGTACCCTACAATGAGCAGTTCTTC.